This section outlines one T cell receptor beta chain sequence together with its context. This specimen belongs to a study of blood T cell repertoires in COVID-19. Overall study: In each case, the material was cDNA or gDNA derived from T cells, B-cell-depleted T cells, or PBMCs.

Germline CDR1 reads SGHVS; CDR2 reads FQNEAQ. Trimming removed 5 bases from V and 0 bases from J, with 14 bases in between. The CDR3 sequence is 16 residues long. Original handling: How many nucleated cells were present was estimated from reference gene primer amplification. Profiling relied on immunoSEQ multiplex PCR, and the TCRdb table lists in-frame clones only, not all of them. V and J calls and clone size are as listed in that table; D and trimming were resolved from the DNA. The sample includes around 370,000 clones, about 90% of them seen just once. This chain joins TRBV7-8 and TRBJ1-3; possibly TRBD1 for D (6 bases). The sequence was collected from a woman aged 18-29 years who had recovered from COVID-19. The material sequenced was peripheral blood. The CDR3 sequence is CASSIRRGSSGNTIYF. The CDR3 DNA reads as TGTGCCAGCAGCATTAGAAGGGGGTCCTCTGGAAACACCATATATTTT.